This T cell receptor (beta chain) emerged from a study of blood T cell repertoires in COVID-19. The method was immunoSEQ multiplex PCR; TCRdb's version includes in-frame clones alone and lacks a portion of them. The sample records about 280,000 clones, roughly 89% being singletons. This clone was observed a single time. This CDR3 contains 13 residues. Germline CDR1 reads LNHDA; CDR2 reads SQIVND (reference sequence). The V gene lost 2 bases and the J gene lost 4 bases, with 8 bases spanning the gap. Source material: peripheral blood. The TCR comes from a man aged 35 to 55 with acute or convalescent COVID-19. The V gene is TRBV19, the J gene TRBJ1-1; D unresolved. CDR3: CASSIIRGTEAFF. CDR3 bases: TGTGCCAGTAGTATAATCCGGGGCACTGAAGCTTTCTTT.